These T cell receptor beta chains were read from a single sample in a study of T cell responses to AZD1222 COVID-19 vaccine. The assay was immunoSEQ multiplex PCR, and TCRdb's table has in-frame clones only and misses some. Of approximately 76,000 clones in the sample, around nine tenths were seen once. The sequences come from peripheral blood, collected on day 0 of MenACWY control vaccination. The receptors here all came from an adult in good health. CDR3s include the opening cysteine and the closing phenylalanine or tryptophan. D genes are given only for firm matches. Clone size is stated in some rows and not others, as once, few, many or a class when expanded.

clone_size | j_call | d_call | v_call | cdr3_aa | cdr3_nt
. | TRBJ1-3 | . | TRBV19 | CASTYAPGNRRVEGNTIYF | TGTGCCAGTACCTATGCGCCGGGGAACCGACGGGTGGAGGGAAACACCATATATTTT
. | TRBJ1-3 | . | TRBV2 | CASSAVGGSSGNTIYF | TGTGCCAGCAGTGCCGTTGGAGGTAGCTCTGGAAACACCATATATTTT
. | TRBJ2-3 | TRBD2 | TRBV27 | CASSLSTSGATDTQYF | TGTGCCAGCAGTTTATCGACTAGCGGGGCCACAGATACGCAGTATTTT
. | TRBJ2-1 | . | TRBV19 | CASSKTSNNEQFF | TGTGCCAGTAGTAAGACTAGTAACAATGAGCAGTTCTTC
. | TRBJ2-3 | . | TRBV24-1 | CATSPGKGTQYF | TGTGCCACCAGTCCCGGGAAGGGTACGCAGTATTTT
once | TRBJ1-2 | . | TRBV11-1 | CASSLEFDYGYTF | TGTGCCAGCAGCTTAGAGTTTGATTATGGCTACACCTTC
. | TRBJ2-7 | TRBD1 | TRBV5-1 | CASRPRDRISYEQYF | TGCGCCAGCAGACCTCGGGACAGGATATCCTACGAGCAGTACTTC
. | TRBJ2-7 | . | TRBV15 | CATSRGTNSYSYEQYF | TGTGCCACCAGCAGGGGAACCAACTCTTACTCCTACGAGCAGTACTTC
. | TRBJ2-2 | . | TRBV15 | CATSRKGVANTGELFF | TGTGCCACCAGCAGGAAGGGGGTGGCGAACACCGGGGAGCTGTTTTTT
. | TRBJ1-6 | . | TRBV9 | CASSVGAEDGSPLHF | TGTGCCAGCAGCGTCGGGGCGGAAGACGGTTCACCCCTCCACTTT
. | TRBJ2-1 | TRBD2 | TRBV19 | CASIATSGGNEQFF | TGTGCCAGTATCGCGACTAGCGGAGGCAATGAGCAGTTCTTC
. | TRBJ1-1 | . | TRBV30 | CAWSGAGRQAFF | TGTGCCTGGAGTGGTGCCGGACGGCAGGCTTTCTTT
. | TRBJ2-2 | . | TRBV3-1/TRBV3-2 | CASIRASQGTGELFF | TGTGCCAGCATTCGGGCTAGCCAGGGCACCGGGGAGCTGTTTTTT
. | TRBJ1-4 | TRBD1 | TRBV19 | CASRPDRSGTNEKLFF | TGTGCCAGTAGGCCGGACAGGAGTGGAACTAATGAAAAACTGTTTTTT
. | TRBJ1-4 | . | TRBV18 | CASSPSNEKLFF | TGTGCCAGCTCACCATCTAATGAAAAACTGTTTTTT
once | TRBJ2-1 | . | TRBV7-2 | CASRGYNEQFF | TGTGCCAGCAGGGGCTACAATGAGCAGTTCTTC
few | TRBJ1-2 | . | TRBV28 | CASQIRGGYTF | TGTGCCAGCCAGATACGCGGTGGCTACACCTTC
. | TRBJ2-2 | . | TRBV7-2 | CASSLAGEVGELFF | TGTGCCAGCAGCTTAGCGGGAGAGGTCGGGGAGCTGTTTTTT
. | TRBJ2-3 | TRBD1 | TRBV19 | CASSDRVGADTQYF | TGTGCCAGTAGCGACAGGGTTGGGGCAGATACGCAGTATTTT
. | TRBJ2-1 | . | TRBV5-4 | CASSLRAGNNEQFF | TGTGCCAGCAGCCTCCGCGCGGGAAACAATGAGCAGTTCTTC
. | TRBJ2-7 | TRBD2 | TRBV11-2 | CATRGGGSPYEQYF | TGTGCCACTCGGGGTGGCGGGAGTCCGTACGAGCAGTACTTC
. | TRBJ2-7 | . | TRBV2 | CASSEGAGSYEQYF | TGTGCCAGCAGTGAAGGTGCAGGTTCCTACGAGCAGTACTTC
. | TRBJ1-1 | TRBD1 | TRBV2 | CASRERTGGGTEAFF | TGTGCCAGCAGAGAGCGGACAGGGGGAGGCACTGAAGCTTTCTTT
. | TRBJ2-7 | TRBD2 | TRBV5-6 | CASSPILAGGSYEQYF | TGTGCCAGCAGCCCAATACTAGCGGGAGGGTCCTACGAGCAGTACTTC
. | TRBJ2-5 | . | TRBV13 | CASSRGGAQETQYF | TGTGCCAGCAGCCGTGGGGGGGCACAAGAGACCCAGTACTTC
. | TRBJ2-1 | . | TRBV19 | CASSIGGHNEQFF | TGTGCCAGTAGTATTGGTGGCCACAATGAGCAGTTCTTC
. | TRBJ1-1 | . | TRBV10-2 | CASSNLRAAAFF | TGCGCCAGCAGCAACCTCAGGGCCGCAGCTTTCTTT